This TCR beta chain was captured by sequencing in a study of T cell changes during pregnancy in multiple sclerosis. TCRdb's table, derived via immunoSEQ multiplex PCR, lists solely in-frame clones and lacks some. The sample carries roughly 100,000 clones, less than 95% recorded once. Unmatched junction bases numbered 8, after V lost 5 bases and J lost 4 bases. The CDR3 has 16 amino acids. Germline CDR1 reads MGHDK; CDR2 reads SYGVNS. The sequenced sample was peripheral blood, obtained after pregnancy. J is TRBJ2-3 and V is TRBV25-1; 11 bases are a match to TRBD2. The TCR was taken from a female donor with multiple sclerosis, enrolled in a pregnancy study. The DNA for the CDR3 is TGTGCCAGCAGTTATATAGCGGGGGGGAACCCAGATACGCAGTATTTT. The encoded protein is CASSYIAGGNPDTQYF.